These 22 T cell receptor beta chains share one sample of origin, sequenced in a study of cytomegalovirus exposure and HLA in healthy donors. The PCR contained 60 Vbeta and 13 Jbeta primers. Profiled with immunoSEQ multiplex PCR; TCRdb holds only in-frame clones, not every one. The sample includes fewer than 250,000 clones, over 80% seen only once; the top ten take nearly 6%. The sample consisted of PBMCs. The receptor set was obtained from a man aged 40-50 years in good health and CMV-seropositive.

V gene TRBV2 combines with J gene TRBJ1-3; D unresolved. Per germline, CDR1 SNHLY and CDR2 FYNNEI. V dropped 4 bases and J dropped 0 bases, with 10 bases sitting between them. The CDR3 covers 15 residues. The CDR3 loop is CASSGGSNSGNTIYF. As DNA, the CDR3 is TGTGCCAGCAGTGGAGGGTCCAACTCTGGAAACACCATATATTTT.

The chain recombines TRBV2 with TRBJ2-3, with D tentatively TRBD1 (5 bases). In germline, CDR1 is SNHLY, CDR2 FYNNEI. The germline V and J ends were trimmed by 4 bases and 1 base, with 9 bases remaining between them. The CDR3 is 14 residues long. The CDR3 loop reads CASSGTRGTDTQYF. The CDR3, as DNA: TGTGCCAGCAGTGGGACAAGGGGCACAGATACGCAGTATTTT.

The chain is built from TRBV21-1 and TRBJ2-7; the table names TRBD1, a call not compared with the DNA. TRBV21-1 is marked as a pseudogene. The CDR3 is 14 amino acids. CDR3 residues: CASSKRDRGYEQYV. In nucleotides, the CDR3 is TGTGCCAGCAGCAAGAGGGACAGGGGGTACGAGCAGTACGTC.

V is TRBV30 and J is TRBJ2-2, with a weak D call TRBD1 (6 bases). The CDR3 is made up of 15 amino acids. V lost 3 bases to trimming and J lost 0 bases, with 11 bases between them. Germline V CDR1 and CDR2: GTSNPN, SVGIG (reference sequence). The CDR3 bases are TGTGCCTGGAGGGACAGCCCGACGAACACCGGGGAGCTGTTTTTT. Protein sequence: CAWRDSPTNTGELFF.

Comment on this clone: Other DNA sequences in this specimen translate into the identical CDR3. The V and J genes are TRBV9 and TRBJ1-3; D ambiguous. There are 13 residues in the CDR3. V lost 3 bases, J lost 0 bases, and 4 bases lay in between. Germline V gene sequence: CDR1 SGDLS, CDR2 YYNGEE. The DNA of the CDR3 is TGTGCCAGCAGCGACAGCTCTGGAAACACCATATATTTT. As protein: CASSDSSGNTIYF.

The CDR3 sequence: CASSQDTGDEKLFF. Written as DNA, the CDR3 is TGTGCCAGCAGCCAAGATACGGGGGATGAAAAACTGTTTTTT. The chain is built from TRBV7-6 and TRBJ1-4; a possible D gene is TRBD1 (5 bases). The germline V and J ends were trimmed by 5 bases and 6 bases, with 13 bases remaining between them. The germline V gene encodes CDR1 SGHVS and CDR2 FNYEAQ. The CDR3 extends over 14 amino acids.

In its sample, this clone was seen a few times. The rearrangement uses TRBV7-9 and TRBJ2-7; the D gene is possibly TRBD2 (6 bases). Germline V gene lookup returns CDR1 SEHNR and CDR2 FQNEAQ (reference sequence). This CDR3 region has 13 residues. V lost 3 bases and J 2 bases, leaving 8 bases between the germline ends. CDR3 sequence: CASSFPGAYEQYF. DNA of the CDR3: TGTGCCAGCAGCTTTCCGGGAGCCTACGAGCAGTACTTC.

This clone occurred a few times. The V gene is TRBV27, the J gene TRBJ2-5, with TRBD2 matching over 15 bases. The better agreement between TRBJ2-7 and the DNA end casts doubt on the J call. This CDR3 is 19 amino acids long. Germline V gene sequence: CDR1 MNHEY, CDR2 SMNVEV (reference sequence). CDR3: CASSLIGLAGGSASYEQYF. The CDR3 region has the DNA TGTGCCAGCAGTTTAATAGGACTAGCGGGAGGGTCAGCTTCCTACGAGCAGTACTTC.

CDR3 region: CASSSLSRRAYTDTQYF. The CDR3 DNA sequence: TGTGCCAGCAGTTCCCTTAGCCGGAGGGCCTACACAGATACGCAGTATTTT. The genes are TRBV27 and TRBJ2-3; D is possibly TRBD2 (6 bases). The CDR3 sequence is 17 residues long. Trimming took off 4 bases at V and 2 bases at J, with 19 bases between the two ends. The V gene's germline CDR1 is MNHEY and CDR2 SMNVEV (reference sequence).

CDR3 nucleotides: TGTGCCAGCAGTCCACAGGGGGGGAACACTGAAGCTTTCTTT. Amino acid sequence: CASSPQGGNTEAFF. The chain has TRBV2 and TRBJ1-1, with 8 bases that match TRBD1. Germline values: CDR1 SNHLY, CDR2 FYNNEI. Trimming took 5 bases from V and 1 from J; bases not matched to a gene: 3. The CDR3 totals 14 residues.

J is TRBJ2-1 and V is TRBV9; 10 bases line up with TRBD2. This CDR3 is 16 amino acids long. V lost 4 bases to trimming and J lost 2 bases; unmatched junction nucleotides: 6. Germline CDR1 reads SGDLS; CDR2 reads YYNGEE. CDR3 loop: CASSPRLAGTYNEQFF. The CDR3, as DNA: TGTGCCAGCAGCCCTAGACTAGCGGGCACCTACAATGAGCAGTTCTTC. The full variable domain, its missing parts supplied by reference TRBV9 and TRBJ2-1, is DSGVTQTPKHLITATGQRVTLRCSPRSGDLSVYWYQQSLDQGLQFLIQYYNGEERAKGNILERFSAQQFPDLHSELNLSSLELGDSALYFCASSPRLAGTYNEQFFGPGTRLTVL.

The chain carries TRBV14 and TRBJ1-1, with D possibly matching TRBD1 (6 bases). CDR1 SGHDN and CDR2 FVKESK come from the germline V gene. The ends were cut back, 4 bases at V and 1 base at J, with 16 bases in the middle. The CDR3 totals 16 residues. The CDR3 loop is CASSPPTGHWNTEAFF. CDR3 nucleotides: TGTGCCAGCAGCCCTCCTACGGGACATTGGAACACTGAAGCTTTCTTT.

The chain has TRBV27 and TRBJ2-1; tentative D call: TRBD2 (5 bases). The CDR3 is made up of 13 amino acids. The germline gives CDR1 MNHEY, CDR2 SMNVEV (reference sequence). V was cut by 8 bases and J by 3 bases, with 11 bases left in between. CDR3 bases: TGTGCCAGCGGGAGAACTTTCTACAATGAGCAGTTCTTC. Protein sequence: CASGRTFYNEQFF.

This clone was seen just once. The gene calls are TRBV6-4 and TRBJ2-3; tentative D call: TRBD1 (6 bases). V lost 2 bases, J lost 1 base, and 7 bases lay in between. The germline CDR1 and CDR2 sequences are MRHNA and SNTAGT. The CDR3 has 14 residues. The CDR3 sequence: CASSDDRRTDTQYF. The CDR3, as DNA: TGTGCCAGCAGTGACGACAGGCGCACAGATACGCAGTATTTT.

A few counts support this clone. The chain employs TRBV28 and TRBJ2-7; the match to TRBD2 covers 13 bases. The CDR3 consists of 16 residues. Germline V gene sequence: CDR1 MDHEN, CDR2 SYDVKM. J gave up 2 bases and V 5 bases, and 6 bases lay outside the gene matches. The CDR3 nucleotides are TGTGCCAGCAGTCCCGGGACTAGCGGGACCCCCTACGAGCAGTACTTC. It codes for CASSPGTSGTPYEQYF. The full variable domain, completed using reference TRBV28 and TRBJ2-7, is DVKVTQSSRYLVKRTGEKVFLECVQDMDHENMFWYRQDPGLGLRLIYFSYDVKMKEKGDIPEGYSVSREKKERFSLILESASTNQTSMYLCASSPGTSGTPYEQYFGPGTRLTVT.

This chain links TRBV6-5 with TRBJ1-1, with D unresolved. Germline lookup yields CDR1 MNHEY and CDR2 SVGAGI. V lost 6 bases to trimming and J lost 1 base, with 15 bases between them. This CDR3 is 15 amino acids long. Here the CDR3 DNA reads TGTGCCAGCAGGTCTCTAGGAGGAGAGAACACTGAAGCTTTCTTT. As protein: CASRSLGGENTEAFF.

The V call is TRBV7-9, the J call TRBJ2-5; TRBD2 matches 9 bases. The CDR3 contains 15 residues. Germline-derived CDR1 and CDR2 are SEHNR and FQNEAQ (reference sequence). V trimming: 5 bases; J trimming: 5 bases; junction bases outside the gene matches: 9. This CDR3 is CASSPLAGVVETQYF. The DNA for the CDR3 is TGTGCCAGCAGCCCATTAGCGGGAGTGGTGGAGACCCAGTACTTC.

This clone came up once. The CDR3 reads CAWSVRGATNEKLFF. The CDR3 DNA sequence: TGTGCCTGGAGTGTACGGGGAGCAACTAATGAAAAACTGTTTTTT. This chain connects TRBV30 to TRBJ1-4; D is undetermined. Germline values: CDR1 GTSNPN, CDR2 SVGIG (reference sequence). Trimming removed 0 bases at V and 0 bases at J, with 8 bases between. This CDR3 has 15 residues.

This clone was detected only once. The rearrangement uses TRBV7-9 and TRBJ2-7, with D perhaps TRBD2 (6 bases). From germline, CDR1 is SEHNR and CDR2 FQNEAQ (reference sequence). V was pared by 6 bases and J by 4 bases, with 22 bases between. The CDR3 consists of 16 residues. CDR3 in DNA: TGTGCCAGCAGTCTAGAGATAGCTGGAGGGTCTTACGAGCAGTACTTC. Amino acid sequence: CASSLEIAGGSYEQYF.

This sequence joins TRBV7-3 and TRBJ1-1; D is possibly TRBD1 (6 bases). V gave up 5 bases and J gave up 3 bases, with 16 bases separating them. Germline V CDR1 and CDR2: SGHTA, FQGTGA. The CDR3 contains 15 residues. For the CDR3, the DNA is TGTGCCAGCAGCGCCCACAGGGAAGGGGACACTGAAGCTTTCTTT. Translating it yields CASSAHREGDTEAFF.

The chain employs TRBV30 and TRBJ1-2; a possible D gene is TRBD1 (5 bases). V lost 7 bases and J 4 bases, leaving 19 bases between the germline ends. The CDR3 spans 14 residues. Germline loops: CDR1 GTSNPN, CDR2 SVGIG (reference sequence). CDR3 DNA sequence: TGTGCCTCGAATTGGGGGGGAGGGATCTATGGCTACACCTTC. Encoded protein: CASNWGGGIYGYTF.

The chain employs TRBV19 and TRBJ1-4, with a possible D match to TRBD1 (5 bases). Germline CDR1 LNHDA, CDR2 SQIVND (reference sequence). This CDR3 is built from 15 residues. V was pared by 3 bases and J by 2 bases, with 10 bases between. The CDR3 DNA reads as TGTGCCAGTAGTATGACAGCGGGGACTAATGAAAAACTGTTTTTT. It codes for CASSMTAGTNEKLFF.